Listed below are T cell receptor beta chains from one sample, sequenced in a study of Ad26.COV2.S vaccination and SARS-CoV-2 variants. The table came from immunoSEQ multiplex PCR; TCRdb's copy has only in-frame clones and leaves some out. The sample yields about 680,000 clones, about 90% seen once. The sample was peripheral blood, taken in a trial of Ad26.COV2.S vaccine versus placebo. The source of these receptors is a person aged 18-60 years who received the Ad26.COV2.S COVID-19 vaccine or a placebo. CDR3s include the opening cysteine and the closing phenylalanine or tryptophan. Fields, in order: clone size, J gene, D gene, V gene, CDR3 DNA, CDR3 protein. D genes are given only for firm matches. Size values are once, few and many counts, or a class for expanded clones, and some rows have none.

once TRBJ2-2 TRBD2 TRBV7-8 TGTGCCAGCAGCCCGCGACTAGCGGGAGGGATGTTAAACACCGGGGAGCTGTTTTTT CASSPRLAGGMLNTGELFF
- TRBJ2-7 - TRBV30 TGTGCCTGGGGCCGTAGTCAGGGGGGGATCGAGCAGTACTTC CAWGRSQGGIEQYF
- TRBJ1-5 - TRBV6-2/TRBV6-3 TGTGCCAGCAGTTCACCTTATAGCAATCAGCCCCAGCATTTT CASSSPYSNQPQHF
- TRBJ2-5 TRBD2 TRBV13 TGTGCCAGCAGCCTCGGACTAGCGGGCGCCGAGACCCAGTACTTC CASSLGLAGAETQYF
- TRBJ1-1 TRBD1 TRBV5-1 TGCGCCAGCGCCCCACAGGGACAGGGGGCGAACACTGAAGCTTTCTTT CASAPQGQGANTEAFF
- TRBJ1-1 - TRBV10-3 TGTGCCATCAATCGGGCCCAAGCAACTGAAGCTTTCTTT CAINRAQATEAFF
- TRBJ2-3 - TRBV5-8 TGTGCCAGCAGCTTGGCGGCGGGGGATACGCAGTATTTT CASSLAAGDTQYF
once TRBJ2-2 - TRBV12-3/TRBV12-4 TGTGCCAGCAGGGTCAGCGCTGGCGGGGAGCTGTTTTTT CASRVSAGGELFF
- TRBJ2-5 - TRBV30 TGTGCCTGGAGACTTCGGGGCGCGGGTCAAGAGACCCAGTACTTC CAWRLRGAGQETQYF
- TRBJ2-7 - TRBV6-6 TGTGCCAGCAGTTACATGGGGCAGGCGTACTTC CASSYMGQAYF
- TRBJ2-4 - TRBV7-8 TGTGCCAGCAGCGTGGGTGGAGGGGCCAAAAACATTCAGTACTTC CASSVGGGAKNIQYF
- TRBJ2-1 TRBD2 TRBV5-1 TGCGCCAGCAGCTTGGGGCCTAGCGGGAGCTCCTACAATGAGCAGTTCTTC CASSLGPSGSSYNEQFF
few TRBJ2-7 - TRBV27 TGTGCCAGCAGTAAGAGGATGCAGGACATCTCCTACGAGCAGTACTTC CASSKRMQDISYEQYF
- TRBJ1-2 - TRBV19 TGTGCCAGTAGTCCCTGGGGGGGCCCGGTCTATGGCTACACCTTC CASSPWGGPVYGYTF
- TRBJ2-5 - TRBV6-5 TGTGCCAGCCACCTCAGCGGAAAAGAGACCCAGTACTTC CASHLSGKETQYF
- TRBJ1-1 TRBD1 TRBV27 TGTGCCAGCATCCCACAGGGGTTTCACACTGAAGCTTTCTTT CASIPQGFHTEAFF
- TRBJ1-2 TRBD1 TRBV19 TGTGCCAGTACCGGGGACAGAGCTTACAGTGGCTACACCTTC CASTGDRAYSGYTF
once TRBJ1-2 - TRBV12-3/TRBV12-4 TGTGCCAGCAGTGCGGGAAATTATGGCTACACCTTC CASSAGNYGYTF
- TRBJ2-1 TRBD2 TRBV11-2 TGTGCCAGCACCCCAAGCGGGGGGCCGAGCTCCTACAATGAGCAGTTCTTC CASTPSGGPSSYNEQFF
- TRBJ1-4 TRBD1 TRBV7-9 TGTGCCAGCAGCCCGAATAGGGGGCTGGATGAAAAACTGTTTTTT CASSPNRGLDEKLFF
- TRBJ1-2 - TRBV24-1 TGTGCCACCAGTGACTCCCTCCGATATGGCTACACCTTC CATSDSLRYGYTF
- TRBJ2-5 TRBD1 TRBV5-6 TGTGCCAGCAGCATAACAGGGGGGGAGACCCAGTACTTC CASSITGGETQYF
- TRBJ2-3 - TRBV10-3 TGTGCCATCAGCGGTCGGTTTGACCCGCCAGATACGCAGTATTTT CAISGRFDPPDTQYF
- TRBJ2-5 - TRBV5-4 TGTGCCAGCAGCGGCCAACAGGGCCCCCAAGAGACCCAGTACTTC CASSGQQGPQETQYF
- TRBJ2-1 TRBD2 TRBV5-1 TGCGCCAGCAGCCCCTTCAGCACTAGCGGGGGGTACAATGAGCAGTTCTTC CASSPFSTSGGYNEQFF
- TRBJ1-5 TRBD1 TRBV5-1 TGCGCCAGCAGCCTCGGGACAGGGAATCAGCCCCAGCATTTT CASSLGTGNQPQHF
- TRBJ1-2 - TRBV3-1/TRBV3-2 TGTGCCAGCAGCCAACGGCAGGGCGATGGTGGCTACACCTTC CASSQRQGDGGYTF
- TRBJ1-2 - TRBV30 TGTGCCTGGAGTGCCGAAGGGGCCAGTAACTATGGCTACACCTTC CAWSAEGASNYGYTF
- TRBJ1-1 - TRBV6-5 TGTGCCAGCAGTCCGCCATCGAACACTGAAGCTTTCTTT CASSPPSNTEAFF
- TRBJ2-7 TRBD2 TRBV5-6 TGTGCCAGCAGTCAACTAGCGGGAACCTACGAGCAGTACTTC CASSQLAGTYEQYF
- TRBJ2-2 TRBD1 TRBV25-1 TGTGCCAGCAGGGAAGGGGGCCGTGGCGGGGAGCTGTTTTTT CASREGGRGGELFF
- TRBJ2-7 - TRBV29-1 TGCAGCGTGAGACTGGGAGTGAGGGAGCAGTACTTC CSVRLGVREQYF
- TRBJ1-2 - TRBV19 TGTGCCAGTAGTTGGGGGACTGAGTATGGCTACACCTTC CASSWGTEYGYTF
- TRBJ2-7 - TRBV30 TGTGCCTCCTCCCCGCGGGCCGGTAGCTCCTACGAGCAGTACTTC CASSPRAGSSYEQYF
- TRBJ1-1 - TRBV2 TGTGCCAGCAAGTGGGGAGGTACTGAAGCTTTCTTT CASKWGGTEAFF
few TRBJ2-1 - TRBV7-6 TGTGCCAGCAGCTTAGTTGAGACTAGTAATGAGCAGTTCTTC CASSLVETSNEQFF
- TRBJ2-4 - TRBV15 TGTGCCACCAGTGAGACCGGTGGGAACATTCAGTACTTC CATSETGGNIQYF
- TRBJ2-2 - TRBV11-3 TGTGCCAGCAGCTCCCGGACACTGACGAGCACCGGGGAGCTGTTTTTT CASSSRTLTSTGELFF
- TRBJ1-4 TRBD1 TRBV14 TGTGCCAGCAGCCAAGATCGGCGACAGGGGGGAGAAAAACTGTTTTTT CASSQDRRQGGEKLFF
- TRBJ2-7 - TRBV5-1 TGCGCCAGCAGCTTGGCCGAGTGGACGACCTACGAGCAGTACTTC CASSLAEWTTYEQYF
- TRBJ1-5 TRBD1 TRBV30 TGTGCCTGGAGTTTACCCGGGACAGGATATGGTCAGCCCCAGCATTTT CAWSLPGTGYGQPQHF
once TRBJ1-2 - TRBV7-9 TGTGCCAGCAGCTTTGGGGCTGGCTACACCTTC CASSFGAGYTF
few TRBJ2-5 - TRBV2 TGTGCCAGCAGTCCCCACGGGGGCAATTCAGAGACCCAGTACTTC CASSPHGGNSETQYF
- TRBJ1-6 TRBD1 TRBV18 TGTGCCAGCTCACAAGCCACAGGGGAAGCGGGTCATTCACCCCTCCACTTT CASSQATGEAGHSPLHF
- TRBJ2-1 TRBD2 TRBV5-1 TGCGCCAGCAGCCCGAGGACTAGCGGGAGCGTCTACAATGAGCAGTTCTTC CASSPRTSGSVYNEQFF
- TRBJ2-6 - TRBV21-1 TGTGCCAGCAGCTCGATGGACAGGGTTGACTCTGGGGCCAACGTCCTGACTTTC CASSSMDRVDSGANVLTF
- TRBJ1-1 - TRBV27 TGTGCCAGCAGCCGAAACCCAGGACAGATCATGAACACTGAAGCTTTCTTT CASSRNPGQIMNTEAFF
once TRBJ1-6 TRBD1 TRBV6-5 TGTGCCAGCAGTTACTCGAACAGGGGCGGGAATTCACCCCTCCACTTT CASSYSNRGGNSPLHF
- TRBJ1-1 - TRBV10-3 TGTGCCATCAGTGCATCACATTTCCGGGACTACACTGAAGCTTTCTTT CAISASHFRDYTEAFF
- TRBJ2-7 TRBD1 TRBV19 TGTGCCAGTAGTATAGGAATCGGACAGGGTTACGAGCAGTACTTC CASSIGIGQGYEQYF
- TRBJ2-1 - TRBV5-1 TGCGCCAGCAGCTTAGGGGGAGCTAACTACAATGAGCAGTTCTTC CASSLGGANYNEQFF
once TRBJ2-7 TRBD2 TRBV7-6 TGTGCCAGCAGCCAACGGGGGGGCGAGTACGAGCAGTACTTC CASSQRGGEYEQYF
- TRBJ1-5 - TRBV19 TGTGCCAGTAGTACCGGGACGGTCGATAGCAATCAGCCCCAGCATTTT CASSTGTVDSNQPQHF
- TRBJ1-6 - TRBV7-2 TGTGCCAGCAGCTTAGTCTTTGAGGGATCACCCCTCCACTTT CASSLVFEGSPLHF
- TRBJ2-2 - TRBV9 TGTGCCAGCAGCGGGATACAGGGAAACACCGGGGAGCTGTTTTTT CASSGIQGNTGELFF
- TRBJ2-5 - TRBV18 TGTGCCAGCTCATCTTACACACAAGAGACCCAGTACTTC CASSSYTQETQYF
- TRBJ1-6 - TRBV9 TGTGCCAGCAGCGTAGGAGGGGGGAGGTCTAATTCACCCCTCCACTTT CASSVGGGRSNSPLHF
once TRBJ2-7 - TRBV18 TGTGCCAGCTCACCAGATCGCTACGAGCAGTACTTC CASSPDRYEQYF